The 30 T cell receptor beta chains below all came from one sample that was sequenced in a study of blood T cell repertoires in COVID-19. Measured with immunoSEQ multiplex PCR; TCRdb has only the in-frame clones, and not every one. This sample carries 350,000 to 400,000 clones, approximately 91% of them seen once, and the ten largest clones take 0.8% to 0.9%. Specimen: PBMCs or T cells enriched from blood (not recorded which). Receptors were obtained from a woman in her forties who had been exposed to COVID-19.

The chain carries TRBV19 and TRBJ1-5; 8 bases map to TRBD1. V was pared by 6 bases and J by 3 bases, with 4 bases of the junction left unmatched. This CDR3 has 14 amino acids. The germline gives CDR1 LNHDA, CDR2 SQIVND (reference sequence). The DNA for the CDR3 is TGTGCCAGTAGCCAGGGGGCGAACAATCAGCCCCAGCATTTT. The encoded protein is CASSQGANNQPQHF.

DNA for the CDR3: TGTGCCAGCAGCTCAATTCGACTAGCGGGTAGCTACGAGCAGTACTTC. Translated: CASSSIRLAGSYEQYF. J is TRBJ2-7 and V is TRBV7-2; 10 nucleotides line up with TRBD2. Germline values: CDR1 SGHTA, CDR2 FQGNSA. This CDR3 region has 16 residues. Trimming at V came to 4 bases and at J to 3 bases, leaving 9 bases not matched to a gene.

The gene calls are TRBV27 and TRBJ1-1, with D perhaps TRBD1 (5 bases). Germline V gene data show CDR1 as MNHEY and CDR2 as SMNVEV (reference sequence). There are 15 residues in the CDR3. With 7 bases removed from V and 5 bases from J, the gap between germline ends came to 20 bases. CDR3 protein: CASKGRVGGSTEAFF. The CDR3 DNA sequence: TGTGCCAGCAAGGGGAGGGTGGGGGGATCTACTGAAGCTTTCTTT.

This rearrangement joins TRBV7-2 to TRBJ1-1; TRBD1 matches 10 bases. The CDR3 sequence is 15 residues long. Germline V gives CDR1 SGHTA, CDR2 FQGNSA. The junction had 8 bases not matched to a gene; V was cut back by 5 bases and J by 5 bases. The CDR3 spells CASSPDRGSKTEAFF. CDR3 bases: TGTGCCAGCAGCCCGGACAGGGGGTCGAAGACTGAAGCTTTCTTT. Looking up the rest from reference TRBV7-2 and TRBJ1-1 gives the full variable domain: GAGVSQSPSNKVTEKGKDVELRCDPISGHTALYWYRQSLGQGLEFLIYFQGNSAPDKSGLPSDRFSAERTGGSVSTLTIQRTQQEDSAVYLCASSPDRGSKTEAFFGQGTRLTVV.

This clone was seen a few times. A read error may produce the germline difference seen at one junction end. The rearrangement uses TRBV7-7 and TRBJ2-2; 7 bases are shared with TRBD1. CDR1 and CDR2 (germline): SSHAT, FNYEAQ (reference sequence). CDR3 size: 15 residues. In DNA form, the CDR3 reads TGTGCTAGCAGCCCCATCCAGGGGGTATACGGGGAGCTGTTTTTT. This codes for CASSPIQGVYGELFF.

The V and J genes are TRBV30 and TRBJ1-2, with 7 bases aligning to TRBD1. The CDR3 runs to 15 residues. Germline lookup yields CDR1 GTSNPN and CDR2 SVGIG (reference sequence). The trim removed 2 bases at V and 0 bases at J, leaving 6 bases unmatched. The CDR3 loop reads CAWSHTGAPNYGYTF. The CDR3 nucleotides are TGTGCCTGGAGTCATACAGGGGCGCCTAACTATGGCTACACCTTC.

V usage is TRBV19 and J usage is TRBJ2-1; 8 bases agree with TRBD2. J was trimmed by 7 bases and V by 3 bases; bases with no gene match: 14. CDR1 and CDR2 (germline): LNHDA, SQIVND (reference sequence). The CDR3 runs 17 residues. The CDR3 DNA reads TGTGCCAGTAGTATCCCCTCAAGCGGGAGAAGGGGAAATGAGCAGTTCTTC. Its translation: CASSIPSSGRRGNEQFF. The full variable domain, rest sourced from reference TRBV19 and TRBJ2-1, is DGGITQSPKYLFRKEGQNVTLSCEQNLNHDAMYWYRQDPGQGLRLIYYSQIVNDFQKGDIAEGYSVSREKKESFPLTVTSAQKNPTAFYLCASSIPSSGRRGNEQFFGPGTRLTVL.

V usage is TRBV19 and J usage is TRBJ2-2; 10 bases are a match to TRBD1. The CDR3 totals 16 residues. Germline CDR1 LNHDA, CDR2 SQIVND (reference sequence). With 3 bases clipped from V and 6 bases from J, the junction kept 7 bases outside the gene matches. CDR3 DNA sequence: TGTGCCAGTAGTATCCGTAAGACAGGGGGCCCCGGGGAGCTGTTTTTT. Its translation: CASSIRKTGGPGELFF.

This chain links TRBV6-5 with TRBJ2-1; the match to TRBD2 covers 9 bases. V lost 1 base, J lost 7 bases, and 8 bases stayed unmatched. Germline V lookup: CDR1 MNHEY, CDR2 SVGAGI. The CDR3 extends over 16 amino acids. CDR3 loop: CASSYFKGGRGNEQFF. As DNA, the CDR3 is TGTGCCAGCAGTTACTTTAAGGGCGGGAGGGGGAATGAGCAGTTCTTC.

This chain joins TRBV28 and TRBJ1-3; possible D gene TRBD1, 6 bases. The germline V gene encodes CDR1 MDHEN and CDR2 SYDVKM. This CDR3 region has 16 residues. Trimming took 1 base from V and 1 from J, leaving 11 bases between them. The CDR3 DNA reads as TGTGCCAGCAGTTTATTACAGGGATTTTCTGGAAACACCATATATTTT. Protein sequence: CASSLLQGFSGNTIYF.

V is TRBV10-1 and J is TRBJ2-2, with TRBD2 matching over 12 bases. The J segment lost 7 bases and the V segment lost 6 bases, leaving 12 bases of the junction unmatched. This CDR3 has 17 amino acids. CDR1 and CDR2 from the germline V gene are WNHNN and SYGVQD (reference sequence). The CDR3 reads CASSDPLAGGINGELFF. In DNA, the CDR3 is TGCGCCAGCAGCGATCCTCTAGCGGGAGGGATTAACGGGGAGCTGTTTTTT.

This clone has just one count. Other DNA sequences from this sample encode an identical CDR3 as well. The chain combines TRBV24-1 with TRBJ2-6, with D hard to call. Trimming removed 10 bases from V and 0 bases from J, with 6 bases in between. This CDR3 comprises 13 residues. Germline V CDR1 and CDR2: KGHDR, SFDVKD. CDR3 sequence reads: CATSLSGANVLTF. DNA of the CDR3: TGTGCCACAAGTCTCTCTGGGGCCAACGTCCTGACTTTC.

The chain recombines TRBV2 with TRBJ1-4, with TRBD1 matching over 8 bases. V shed 5 bases, J shed 7 bases, and the junction held 9 bases outside the gene matches. Germline CDR1 reads SNHLY; CDR2 reads FYNNEI. This CDR3 has 15 residues. CDR3 coding DNA: TGTGCCAGCAGTTCTGCCGGGACAGGTCTTGAAAAACTGTTTTTT. Residues: CASSSAGTGLEKLFF.

The chain uses TRBV5-6 and TRBJ2-7; the D is unclear. The V gene's germline CDR1 is SGHDT and CDR2 YYEEEE. This CDR3 contains 14 residues. The V gene lost 1 base and the J gene lost 2 bases, with 10 bases spanning the gap. In DNA form, the CDR3 reads TGTGCCAGCAGCTTGCGAGTTCCTCCCTACGAGCAGTACTTC. Protein: CASSLRVPPYEQYF.

The chain uses TRBV10-3 and TRBJ2-3; TRBD2 might be the D (6 bases). The CDR3 is made up of 13 amino acids. V was clipped by 9 bases and J by 4 bases, with 14 bases between them. Germline CDR1 ENHRY, CDR2 SYGVKD. The CDR3 sequence is CAMGVRGADTQYF. In nucleotides, the CDR3 is TGTGCCATGGGGGTGCGGGGCGCAGATACGCAGTATTTT.

This sequence joins TRBV3-1 (or the pseudogene TRBV3-2) and TRBJ1-1, with 10 bases identical to TRBD1. J lost 5 bases, V lost 4 bases, and 4 bases had no gene match. The germline gives CDR1 LGHDT, CDR2 YNNKEL (reference sequence). This CDR3 spans 14 amino acids. As DNA, the CDR3 is TGTGCCAGCAGCCTTAGGACAGGGGGGACTGAAGCTTTCTTT. Amino acid sequence: CASSLRTGGTEAFF.

CDR3 region: CASSLRDRGEKTQYF. DNA of the CDR3: TGTGCCAGCAGCTTAAGGGACAGGGGCGAGAAGACCCAGTACTTC. The chain is built from TRBV7-2 and TRBJ2-5; 10 nucleotides align to TRBD1. J was trimmed by 6 bases and V by 2 bases; bases with no gene match: 6. The CDR3 loop spans 15 amino acids. The germline CDR1 and CDR2 sequences are SGHTA and FQGNSA.

This chain connects TRBV19 to TRBJ2-7; possible D gene TRBD2, 6 bases. Between the trimmed V and J ends, which lost 1 base and 5 bases, there was a span of 12 bases. Germline-derived CDR1 and CDR2 are LNHDA and SQIVND (reference sequence). The CDR3 loop spans 14 amino acids. This CDR3 is CASSIVPGSDEQYF. Written as DNA, the CDR3 is TGTGCCAGTAGTATAGTACCCGGGAGCGACGAGCAGTACTTC.

The rearrangement uses TRBV2 and TRBJ1-5; D may be TRBD1 (6 bases). With 9 bases removed from V and 6 bases from J, the gap between germline ends came to 24 bases. The length of the CDR3 is 16 residues. Germline CDR1 is SNHLY and CDR2 is FYNNEI. DNA for the CDR3: TGTGCCAGTACAGGGAGCACCTCGGTAGCGAGTCAGCCCCAGCATTTT. Protein product: CASTGSTSVASQPQHF.

The chain combines TRBV9 with TRBJ2-7; 7 nucleotides match TRBD2. The ends lost 0 bases at V and 3 bases at J; junction bases unmatched: 6. The CDR3 sequence is 15 residues long. Germline CDR1 reads SGDLS; CDR2 reads YYNGEE. DNA for the CDR3: TGTGCCAGCAGCGTAGTATCAGCGGGACTCTACGAGCAGTACTTC. Its translation is CASSVVSAGLYEQYF.

The chain joins TRBV6-5 to TRBJ2-3, with a possible D match to TRBD2 (5 bases). The CDR3 extends over 15 amino acids. Germline CDR1 is MNHEY and CDR2 is SVGAGI. Trimming pared 4 bases from V and 3 bases from J, leaving 14 bases between. CDR3 nucleotide sequence: TGTGCCAGCAGTTTTCACCCCTCGGGGACAGATACGCAGTATTTT. Translated: CASSFHPSGTDTQYF.

V usage is TRBV5-5 and J usage is TRBJ1-1, with no clear D. The CDR3 length is 13 residues. Looked up from germline, CDR1 is SGHKS and CDR2 is YYEKEE (reference sequence). The V end lost 6 bases, the J end lost 6 bases, and 15 bases lay between the germline ends. The chain's CDR3 is CASIYSLRAEAFF. CDR3 DNA: TGTGCCAGCATCTACTCTCTCCGGGCTGAAGCTTTCTTT.

This clone was picked up one time. This chain connects TRBV19 to TRBJ2-3; perhaps TRBD1 as D (7 bases). V lost 6 bases to trimming and J lost 1 base, with 17 bases between them. The V gene's germline CDR1 is LNHDA and CDR2 SQIVND (reference sequence). The CDR3 runs 16 residues. The CDR3 sequence is CASSGRQGIGTDTQYF. The CDR3 nucleotides read TGTGCCAGTAGCGGGAGACAGGGAATCGGCACAGATACGCAGTATTTT.

The V call is TRBV5-1, the J call TRBJ2-1; 7 positions agree with TRBD2. The CDR3 totals 15 residues. V was clipped by 0 bases and J by 3 bases; unmatched bases: 3. Germline V CDR1 and CDR2: SGHRS, YFSETQ. For the CDR3, the DNA is TGCGCCAGCAGCTTGGCGGGGGGACTCTACAATGAGCAGTTCTTC. As protein: CASSLAGGLYNEQFF.

The chain has TRBV7-3 and TRBJ2-1, with a weak D call TRBD2 (5 bases). The CDR3 runs 15 residues. V lost 1 base and J 0 bases, leaving 7 bases between the germline ends. Germline assignment: CDR1 SGHTA and CDR2 FQGTGA. The CDR3 protein is CASSLRRSSYNEQFF. The CDR3 region has the DNA TGTGCCAGCAGCTTAAGGAGGAGCTCCTACAATGAGCAGTTCTTC.

The rearrangement uses TRBV30 and TRBJ2-3; 12 bases map to TRBD2. V lost 0 bases to trimming and J lost 6 bases; unmatched junction nucleotides: 10. Germline V gives CDR1 GTSNPN, CDR2 SVGIG (reference sequence). This CDR3 contains 17 residues. The CDR3 protein is CAWSVGASGGARDTQYF. For the CDR3, the DNA is TGTGCCTGGAGTGTTGGTGCTAGCGGGGGGGCCCGGGATACGCAGTATTTT.

The chain links TRBV29-1 to TRBJ2-1; possibly TRBD2 for D (5 bases). Trimming shortened V by 5 bases and J by 5 bases, and 19 bases separated the two germline ends. Germline assignment: CDR1 SQVTM and CDR2 ANQGSEA. The CDR3 is 15 residues long. CDR3 in amino acids: CSVPFGSLLDNEQFF. The CDR3, as DNA: TGCAGCGTTCCCTTTGGGAGTCTTTTGGACAATGAGCAGTTCTTC.

This clone was counted a few times. V is TRBV6-2 or TRBV6-3 and J is TRBJ2-7; D ambiguous. Trimming removed 0 bases from V and 7 bases from J, with 7 bases in between. The CDR3 has 12 amino acids. Germline CDR1 is MNHEY and CDR2 is SVGEGT. CDR3 sequence: CASSYSVGEQYF. CDR3 DNA sequence: TGTGCCAGCAGTTACTCCGTCGGTGAGCAGTACTTC.

CDR3 sequence reads: CASSELGRQTQYF. The CDR3, as DNA: TGTGCCAGCAGTGAGTTGGGCAGGCAGACCCAGTACTTC. The gene calls are TRBV2 and TRBJ2-5; D gene ambiguous. The ends were cut back, 3 bases at V and 6 bases at J, with 11 bases in the middle. The CDR3 length is 13 residues. Germline V gives CDR1 SNHLY, CDR2 FYNNEI. Full variable domain (rest looked up from reference TRBV2 and TRBJ2-5): EPEVTQTPSHQVTQMGQEVILRCVPISNHLYFYWYRQILGQKVEFLVSFYNNEISEKSEIFDDQFSVERPDGSNFTLKIRSTKLEDSAMYFCASSELGRQTQYFGPGTRLLVL.

The genes are TRBV14 and TRBJ1-1; 9 bases map to TRBD1. Germline V lookup: CDR1 SGHDN, CDR2 FVKESK. The CDR3 is 14 amino acids. V lost 0 bases, J lost 11 bases, and 7 bases stayed unmatched. Written as DNA, the CDR3 is TGTGCCAGCAGCCAAGAAAGGGACAGGGTGGGCGCTTTCTTT. Amino acids: CASSQERDRVGAFF.